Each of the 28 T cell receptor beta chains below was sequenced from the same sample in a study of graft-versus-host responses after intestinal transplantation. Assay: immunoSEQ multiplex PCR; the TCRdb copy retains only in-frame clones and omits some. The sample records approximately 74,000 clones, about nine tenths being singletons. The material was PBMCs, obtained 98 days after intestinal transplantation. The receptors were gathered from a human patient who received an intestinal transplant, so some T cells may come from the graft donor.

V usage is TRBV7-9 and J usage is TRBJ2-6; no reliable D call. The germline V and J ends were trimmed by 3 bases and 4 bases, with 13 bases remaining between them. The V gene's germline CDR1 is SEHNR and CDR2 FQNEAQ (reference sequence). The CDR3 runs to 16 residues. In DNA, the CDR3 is TGTGCCAGCAGCTTCCCTCTAAACCCCGGGGCCAACGTCCTGACTTTC. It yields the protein CASSFPLNPGANVLTF.

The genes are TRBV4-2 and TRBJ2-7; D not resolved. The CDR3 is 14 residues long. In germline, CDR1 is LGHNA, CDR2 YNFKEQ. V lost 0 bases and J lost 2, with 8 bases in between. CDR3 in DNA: TGTGCCAGCAGCCAAGATACGGCGGCCTACGAGCAGTACTTC. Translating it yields CASSQDTAAYEQYF.

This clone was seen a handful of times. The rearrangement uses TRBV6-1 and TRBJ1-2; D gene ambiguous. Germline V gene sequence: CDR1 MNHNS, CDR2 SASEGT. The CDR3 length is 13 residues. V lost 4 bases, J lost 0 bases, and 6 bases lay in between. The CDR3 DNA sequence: TGTGCCAGCAGTGGGGTAGCTAACTATGGCTACACCTTC. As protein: CASSGVANYGYTF.

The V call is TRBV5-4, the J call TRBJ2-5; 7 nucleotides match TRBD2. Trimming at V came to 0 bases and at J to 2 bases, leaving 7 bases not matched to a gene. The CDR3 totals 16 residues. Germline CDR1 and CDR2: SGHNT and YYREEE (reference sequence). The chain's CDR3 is CASSLVSGRHQETQYF. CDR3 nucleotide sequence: TGTGCCAGCAGCTTGGTTAGCGGGCGCCATCAAGAGACCCAGTACTTC. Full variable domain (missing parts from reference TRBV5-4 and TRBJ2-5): ETGVTQSPTHLIKTRGQQVTLRCSSQSGHNTVSWYQQALGQGPQFIFQYYREEENGRGNFPPRFSGLQFPNYSSELNVNALELDDSALYLCASSLVSGRHQETQYFGPGTRLLVL.

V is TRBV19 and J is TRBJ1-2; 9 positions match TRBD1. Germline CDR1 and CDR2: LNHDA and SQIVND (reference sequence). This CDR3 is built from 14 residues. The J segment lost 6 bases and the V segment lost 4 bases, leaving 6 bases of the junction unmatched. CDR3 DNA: TGTGCCAGTAGTAGGGACAGGGTTACAGATGGCTACACCTTC. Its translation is CASSRDRVTDGYTF. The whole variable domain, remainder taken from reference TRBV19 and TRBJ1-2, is DGGITQSPKYLFRKEGQNVTLSCEQNLNHDAMYWYRQDPGQGLRLIYYSQIVNDFQKGDIAEGYSVSREKKESFPLTVTSAQKNPTAFYLCASSRDRVTDGYTFGSGTRLTVV.

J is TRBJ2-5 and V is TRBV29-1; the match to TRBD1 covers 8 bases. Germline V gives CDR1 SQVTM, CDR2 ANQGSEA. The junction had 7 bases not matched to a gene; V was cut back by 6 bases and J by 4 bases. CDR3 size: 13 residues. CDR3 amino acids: CSVLRQGRETQYF. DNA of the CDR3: TGCAGCGTCCTTCGACAGGGGCGAGAGACCCAGTACTTC.

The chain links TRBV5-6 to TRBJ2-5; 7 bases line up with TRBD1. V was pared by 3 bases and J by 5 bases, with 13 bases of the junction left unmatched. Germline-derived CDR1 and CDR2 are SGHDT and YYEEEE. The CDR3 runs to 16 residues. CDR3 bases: TGTGCCAGCAGCTGGCGCCAGACAGGGCGGTCCGAGACCCAGTACTTC. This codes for CASSWRQTGRSETQYF.

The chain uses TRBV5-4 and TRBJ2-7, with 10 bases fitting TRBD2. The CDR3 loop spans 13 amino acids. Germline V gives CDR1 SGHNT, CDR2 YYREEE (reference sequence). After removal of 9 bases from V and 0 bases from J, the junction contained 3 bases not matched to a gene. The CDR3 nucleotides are TGTGCCACCAAGCGGGGGGGCTCCTACGAGCAGTACTTC. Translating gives CATKRGGSYEQYF.

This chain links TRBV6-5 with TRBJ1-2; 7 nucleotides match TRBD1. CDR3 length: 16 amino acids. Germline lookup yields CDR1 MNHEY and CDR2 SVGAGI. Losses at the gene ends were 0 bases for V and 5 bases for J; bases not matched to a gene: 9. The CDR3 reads CASSYSTGTVEYGYTF. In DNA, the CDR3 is TGTGCCAGCAGTTACTCGACCGGGACAGTGGAGTATGGCTACACCTTC.

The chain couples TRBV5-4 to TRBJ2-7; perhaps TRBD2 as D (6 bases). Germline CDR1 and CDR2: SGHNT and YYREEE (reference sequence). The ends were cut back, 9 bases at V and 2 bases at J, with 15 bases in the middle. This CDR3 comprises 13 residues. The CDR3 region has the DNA TGTGCCACCCAGAGGCGGGGCCCCTACGAGCAGTACTTC. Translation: CATQRRGPYEQYF. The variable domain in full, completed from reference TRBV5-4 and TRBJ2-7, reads ETGVTQSPTHLIKTRGQQVTLRCSSQSGHNTVSWYQQALGQGPQFIFQYYREEENGRGNFPPRFSGLQFPNYSSELNVNALELDDSALYLCATQRRGPYEQYFGPGTRLTVT.

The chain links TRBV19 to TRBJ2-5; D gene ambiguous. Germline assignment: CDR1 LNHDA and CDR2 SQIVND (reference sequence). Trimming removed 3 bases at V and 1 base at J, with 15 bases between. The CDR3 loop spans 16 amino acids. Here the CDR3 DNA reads TGTGCCAGTAGTATTGGGTCGGTTGGACGCCAAGAGACCCAGTACTTC. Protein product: CASSIGSVGRQETQYF.

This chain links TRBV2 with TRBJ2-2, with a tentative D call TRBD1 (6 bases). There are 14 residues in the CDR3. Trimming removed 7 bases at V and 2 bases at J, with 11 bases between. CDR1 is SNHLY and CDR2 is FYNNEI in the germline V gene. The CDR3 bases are TGTGCCAGCATGAGAGGGGGTAACACCGGGGAGCTGTTTTTT. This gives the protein CASMRGGNTGELFF.

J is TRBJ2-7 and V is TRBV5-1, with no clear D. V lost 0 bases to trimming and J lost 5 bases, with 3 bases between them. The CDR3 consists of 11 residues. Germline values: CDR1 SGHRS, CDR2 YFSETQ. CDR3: CASSLGDEQYF. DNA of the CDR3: TGCGCCAGCAGCTTGGGAGACGAGCAGTACTTC.

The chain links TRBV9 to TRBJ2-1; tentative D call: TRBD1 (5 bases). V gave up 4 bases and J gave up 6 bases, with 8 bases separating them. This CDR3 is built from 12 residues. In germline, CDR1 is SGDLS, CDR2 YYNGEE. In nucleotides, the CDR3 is TGTGCCAGCAGCCCTCAGGGCAATGAGCAGTTCTTC. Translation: CASSPQGNEQFF. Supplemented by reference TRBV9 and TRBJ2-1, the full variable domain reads DSGVTQTPKHLITATGQRVTLRCSPRSGDLSVYWYQQSLDQGLQFLIQYYNGEERAKGNILERFSAQQFPDLHSELNLSSLELGDSALYFCASSPQGNEQFFGPGTRLTVL.

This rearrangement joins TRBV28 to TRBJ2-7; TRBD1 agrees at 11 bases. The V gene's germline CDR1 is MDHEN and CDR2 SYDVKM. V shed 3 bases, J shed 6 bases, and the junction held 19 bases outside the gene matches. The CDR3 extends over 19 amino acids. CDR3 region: CASSFPISERTGGLGEQYF. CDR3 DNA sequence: TGTGCCAGCAGTTTCCCGATTTCCGAACGGACAGGGGGCCTCGGCGAGCAGTACTTC.

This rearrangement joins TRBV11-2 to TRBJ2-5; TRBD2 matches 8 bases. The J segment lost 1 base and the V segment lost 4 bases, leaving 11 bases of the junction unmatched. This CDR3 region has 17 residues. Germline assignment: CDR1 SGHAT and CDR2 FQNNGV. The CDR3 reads CASSSKPRGGIQETQYF. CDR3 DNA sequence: TGTGCCAGCAGCTCAAAACCCCGGGGGGGGATCCAAGAGACCCAGTACTTC.

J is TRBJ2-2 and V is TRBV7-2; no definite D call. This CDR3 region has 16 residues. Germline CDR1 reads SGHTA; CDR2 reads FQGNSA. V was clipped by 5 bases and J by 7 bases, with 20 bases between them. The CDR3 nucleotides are TGTGCCAGCAGCCCTCTGGTCAGGATGTACGACGGGGAGCTGTTTTTT. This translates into CASSPLVRMYDGELFF.

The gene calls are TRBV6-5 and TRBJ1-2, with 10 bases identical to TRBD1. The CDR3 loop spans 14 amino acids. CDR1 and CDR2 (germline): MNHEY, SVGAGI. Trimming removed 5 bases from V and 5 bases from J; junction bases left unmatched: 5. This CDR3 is CASSRRQGAYGYTF. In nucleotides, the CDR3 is TGTGCCAGCAGTCGGAGACAGGGGGCGTATGGCTACACCTTC.

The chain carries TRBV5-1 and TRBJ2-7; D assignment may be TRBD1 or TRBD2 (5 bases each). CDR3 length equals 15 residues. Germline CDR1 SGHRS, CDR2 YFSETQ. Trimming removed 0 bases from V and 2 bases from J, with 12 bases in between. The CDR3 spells CASSLADGGTYEQYF. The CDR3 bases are TGCGCCAGCAGCTTGGCCGATGGGGGAACCTACGAGCAGTACTTC.

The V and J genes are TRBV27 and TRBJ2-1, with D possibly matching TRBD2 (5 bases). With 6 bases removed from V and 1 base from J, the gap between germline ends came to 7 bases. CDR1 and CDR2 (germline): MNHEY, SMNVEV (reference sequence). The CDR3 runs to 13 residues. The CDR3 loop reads CASSRDSYNEQFF. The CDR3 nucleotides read TGTGCCAGCAGCCGGGATTCCTACAATGAGCAGTTCTTC.

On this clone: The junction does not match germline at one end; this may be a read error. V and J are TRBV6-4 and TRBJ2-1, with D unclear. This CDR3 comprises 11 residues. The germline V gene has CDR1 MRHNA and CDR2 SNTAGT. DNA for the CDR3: TGTGCCAGCAGTTACTCCAATGAGCAGTTCTTC. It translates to CASSYSNEQFF.

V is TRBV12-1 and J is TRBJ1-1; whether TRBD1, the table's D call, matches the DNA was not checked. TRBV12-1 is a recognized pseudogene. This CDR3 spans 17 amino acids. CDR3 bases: TGTGCCAGCAGCTTTTGGGCCGGGACACACAGGAACACTGAAGCTTTCTTT. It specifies CASSFWAGTHRNTEAFF.

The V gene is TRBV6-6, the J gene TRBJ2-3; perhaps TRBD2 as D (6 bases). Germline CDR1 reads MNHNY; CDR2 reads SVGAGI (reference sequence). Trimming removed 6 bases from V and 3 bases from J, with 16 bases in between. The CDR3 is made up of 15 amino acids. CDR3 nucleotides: TGTGCCAGCAGCCCTCCCGGGGGACCGACAGATACGCAGTATTTT. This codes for CASSPPGGPTDTQYF.

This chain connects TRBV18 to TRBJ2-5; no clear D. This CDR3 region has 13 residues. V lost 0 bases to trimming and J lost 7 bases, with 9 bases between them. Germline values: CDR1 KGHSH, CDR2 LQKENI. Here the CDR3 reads CASSPPGTGTQYF. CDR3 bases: TGTGCCAGCTCACCACCAGGTACCGGGACCCAGTACTTC.

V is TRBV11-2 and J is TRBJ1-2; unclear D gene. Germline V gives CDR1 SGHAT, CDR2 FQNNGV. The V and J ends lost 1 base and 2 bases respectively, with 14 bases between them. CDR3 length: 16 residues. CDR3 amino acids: CASSLGRAGGNYGYTF. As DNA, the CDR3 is TGTGCCAGCAGCTTAGGTCGGGCAGGAGGCAACTATGGCTACACCTTC.

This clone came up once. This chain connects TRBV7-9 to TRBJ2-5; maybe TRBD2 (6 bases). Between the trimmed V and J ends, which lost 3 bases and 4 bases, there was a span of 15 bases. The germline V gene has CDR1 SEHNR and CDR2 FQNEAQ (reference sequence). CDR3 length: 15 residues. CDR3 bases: TGTGCCAGCAGCTTTAGAACCGTGGGAGGAGAGACCCAGTACTTC. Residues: CASSFRTVGGETQYF.

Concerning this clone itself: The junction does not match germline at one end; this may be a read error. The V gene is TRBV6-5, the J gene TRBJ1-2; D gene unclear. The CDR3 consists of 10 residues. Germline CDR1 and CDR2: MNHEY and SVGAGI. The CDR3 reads CASSELKRGF. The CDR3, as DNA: TGTGCCAGCAGTGAGCTCAAGCGAGGCTTC.

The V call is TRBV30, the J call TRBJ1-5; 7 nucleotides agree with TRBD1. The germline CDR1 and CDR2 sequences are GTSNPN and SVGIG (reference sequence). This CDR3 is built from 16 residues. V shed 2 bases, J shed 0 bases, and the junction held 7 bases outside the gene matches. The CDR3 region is CAWSTSTGPSNQPQHF. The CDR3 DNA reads TGTGCCTGGAGTACGTCGACAGGGCCTAGCAATCAGCCCCAGCATTTT.